The 28 T cell receptor beta chains below all came from one sample that was sequenced in a study of T cell changes during pregnancy in multiple sclerosis. TCRdb's copy holds only in-frame clones and misses some; the assay was immunoSEQ multiplex PCR. This sample yields 75,000 to 95,000 clones, of which less than 95% are seen a single time; 0.8% to 0.95% belongs to the top ten. Source: peripheral blood, taken before pregnancy. These receptors were obtained from a female donor with multiple sclerosis, enrolled in a pregnancy study.

This chain uses TRBV7-2 with TRBJ2-5; D perhaps matches TRBD1 (6 bases). The CDR3 has 14 amino acids. Germline CDR1 reads SGHTA; CDR2 reads FQGNSA. Trimming pared 3 bases from V and 1 base from J, leaving 9 bases between. Written as DNA, the CDR3 is TGTGCCAGCAGCTTTCGGACAGTCCAAGAGACCCAGTACTTC. The encoded protein is CASSFRTVQETQYF.

This sequence joins TRBV18 and TRBJ2-6, with TRBD1 matching over 7 bases. This CDR3 region has 19 residues. The germline V gene has CDR1 KGHSH and CDR2 LQKENI. With V trimmed by 3 bases and J by 2 bases, 13 bases remained unmatched. As DNA, the CDR3 is TGTGCCAGCTCACCGCTCTACAGGGGTACGGCTACTGGGGCCAACGTCCTGACTTTC. Protein sequence: CASSPLYRGTATGANVLTF.

The chain carries TRBV19 and TRBJ1-5; TRBD1 agrees at 8 bases. The CDR3 consists of 14 residues. In germline, CDR1 is LNHDA, CDR2 SQIVND (reference sequence). Trimming removed 5 bases from V and 9 bases from J; junction bases left unmatched: 9. Here the CDR3 reads CASSPTGEGTPQHF. The CDR3 DNA is TGTGCCAGTAGTCCGACAGGGGAAGGGACGCCCCAGCATTTT.

This chain links TRBV7-9 with TRBJ2-5; TRBD1 might be the D (6 bases). The DNA matches TRBJ2-7 better at its end, which makes the J call doubtful. CDR1 is SEHNR, CDR2 FQNEAQ, per germline (reference sequence). The CDR3 spans 12 residues. The CDR3 here is CASRDNSYEQYF. The CDR3 nucleotides are TGTGCCAGCCGGGACAACTCCTACGAGCAGTACTTC.

The chain combines TRBV4-1 with TRBJ2-2; 8 positions agree with TRBD2. Germline V lookup: CDR1 MGHRA, CDR2 YSYEKL. The CDR3 runs to 16 residues. J gave up 5 bases and V 1 base, and 6 bases lay outside the gene matches. CDR3 protein: CASSQVPAGVTGELFF. The CDR3 nucleotides are TGCGCCAGCAGCCAAGTCCCAGCGGGAGTGACCGGGGAGCTGTTTTTT.

V usage is TRBV27 and J usage is TRBJ1-5; D is unresolved. The ends were cut back, 6 bases at V and 2 bases at J, with 11 bases in the middle. Per germline, CDR1 MNHEY and CDR2 SMNVEV (reference sequence). The CDR3 runs to 14 residues. The CDR3 nucleotides read TGTGCCAGCAGATCTCTACGAGGCAATCAGCCCCAGCATTTT. This translates into CASRSLRGNQPQHF.

CDR3 sequence (DNA): TGTGCCACGGGACAGACACAAGCTTCCTACGAGCAGTACTTC. This gives the protein CATGQTQASYEQYF. This rearrangement joins TRBV10-3 to TRBJ2-7, with 7 nucleotides matching TRBD1. Looked up from germline, CDR1 is ENHRY and CDR2 is SYGVKD. The CDR3 loop spans 14 amino acids. Losses at the gene ends were 10 bases for V and 1 base for J; bases not matched to a gene: 10.

This clone was seen a single time. The chain employs TRBV6-4 and TRBJ1-1; weak D call: TRBD1 (6 bases). Germline-derived CDR1 and CDR2 are MRHNA and SNTAGT. V lost 4 bases, J lost 2 bases, and 8 bases lay in between. The CDR3 covers 13 residues. The CDR3 sequence: CASSAGTNTEAFF. The CDR3 coding sequence is TGTGCCAGCAGTGCCGGGACAAACACTGAAGCTTTCTTT.

V usage is TRBV2 and J usage is TRBJ2-1, with 7 positions matching TRBD1. This CDR3 region has 12 residues. J gave up 6 bases and V 7 bases, and 3 bases lay outside the gene matches. CDR1 is SNHLY and CDR2 is FYNNEI in the germline V gene. CDR3 in amino acids: CASTRDSNEQFF. Here the CDR3 DNA reads TGTGCCAGCACCCGGGACAGCAATGAGCAGTTCTTC. Variable domain in full (rest from reference TRBV2 and TRBJ2-1): EPEVTQTPSHQVTQMGQEVILRCVPISNHLYFYWYRQILGQKVEFLVSFYNNEISEKSEIFDDQFSVERPDGSNFTLKIRSTKLEDSAMYFCASTRDSNEQFFGPGTRLTVL.

In its sample, this clone was seen once. This chain uses TRBV19 with TRBJ2-3, with TRBD2 identical over 8 bases. The V and J ends lost 6 bases and 5 bases, in that order; junction bases with no gene match: 7. The germline CDR1 and CDR2 sequences are LNHDA and SQIVND (reference sequence). The CDR3 length is 14 residues. The CDR3 nucleotides read TGTGCCAGTAGCCATAGCGGGGCGGGAGATACGCAGTATTTT. This codes for CASSHSGAGDTQYF. Full variable domain (outside the CDR3, taken from reference TRBV19 and TRBJ2-3): DGGITQSPKYLFRKEGQNVTLSCEQNLNHDAMYWYRQDPGQGLRLIYYSQIVNDFQKGDIAEGYSVSREKKESFPLTVTSAQKNPTAFYLCASSHSGAGDTQYFGPGTRLTVL.

This clone has only one observation. The chain combines TRBV7-3 with TRBJ2-5; weak D call: TRBD1 (5 bases). The CDR3 is 13 amino acids. CDR1 and CDR2 from the germline V gene are SGHTA and FQGTGA. V dropped 6 bases and J dropped 3 bases, with 11 bases sitting between them. CDR3 coding DNA: TGTGCCAGCAGTAGGACAAGCAAAGAGACCCAGTACTTC. It translates to CASSRTSKETQYF.

The chain uses TRBV21-1 and TRBJ2-4; the table assigns TRBD2, which was not confirmed against the DNA. TRBV21-1 is noted as a pseudogene. The CDR3 is 16 amino acids. The CDR3 nucleotides are TGTGCCAGCAGCACAGCAGGTCGGGTCGCCAAAAACATTCAGTACTTC. This translates into CASSTAGRVAKNIQYF.

This clone occurred once. This sequence joins TRBV18 and TRBJ1-1; a weak D match, TRBD1 (5 bases). CDR1 is KGHSH and CDR2 is LQKENI in the germline V gene. The CDR3 length is 15 residues. V was shortened by 0 bases and J by 0 bases, with 8 bases between the two germline ends. DNA of the CDR3: TGTGCCAGCTCACCACCGGTAGGGGTGAACACTGAAGCTTTCTTT. Amino acid sequence: CASSPPVGVNTEAFF.

The table lists this clone with a few counts. The chain is built from TRBV19 and TRBJ2-1; 9 nucleotides agree with TRBD2. Germline V gene sequence: CDR1 LNHDA, CDR2 SQIVND (reference sequence). The ends lost 4 bases at V and 2 bases at J; junction bases unmatched: 15. The CDR3 totals 19 residues. The CDR3 protein is CASSSRSGSGRGTYNEQFF. For the CDR3, the DNA is TGTGCCAGTAGTAGTAGGAGTGGTAGCGGGAGAGGAACCTACAATGAGCAGTTCTTC.

The CDR3 DNA reads TGTGCCAGCAGACGCAGCGGGAGGGGTTACGAGCAGTACTTC. Its translation: CASRRSGRGYEQYF. The chain has TRBV13 and TRBJ2-7; 10 positions match TRBD2. The V segment lost 6 bases and the J segment 4 bases; nucleotides outside the gene matches: 6. Germline V gene lookup returns CDR1 PRHDT and CDR2 FYEKMQ (reference sequence). The CDR3 runs 14 residues.

The CDR3 bases are TGTGCCAGCAGTGGGACAGCGCCCTCGAACACCGGGGAGCTGTTTTTT. Translated: CASSGTAPSNTGELFF. The rearrangement links TRBV7-9 to TRBJ2-2; 7 bases line up with TRBD1. Losses at the gene ends were 6 bases for V and 0 bases for J; bases not matched to a gene: 7. This CDR3 has 16 amino acids. The germline V gene has CDR1 SEHNR and CDR2 FQNEAQ (reference sequence).

This chain links TRBV29-1 with TRBJ1-2, with 7 bases identical to TRBD1. CDR1 and CDR2 (germline): SQVTM, ANQGSEA. The CDR3 is 13 amino acids. Unmatched junction bases numbered 9, after V lost 4 bases and J lost 7 bases. CDR3 sequence (DNA): TGCAGCGTTGGAAGAGGGGGCGCGGGTGGCTACACCTTC. It codes for CSVGRGGAGGYTF.

The V gene is TRBV9, the J gene TRBJ1-4, with D tentatively TRBD1 (5 bases). The CDR3 contains 15 residues. Germline V gene lookup returns CDR1 SGDLS and CDR2 YYNGEE. V was trimmed by 3 bases and J by 1 base, leaving 10 bases between them. CDR3 sequence (DNA): TGTGCCAGCAGCGCAAAGGGGCAAACTAATGAAAAACTGTTTTTT. Residues: CASSAKGQTNEKLFF.

Written as DNA, the CDR3 is TGTGCCATCAGTGATCGGACAGGCTTGGACACTGAAGCTTTCTTT. Its translation: CAISDRTGLDTEAFF. The gene calls are TRBV10-3 and TRBJ1-1; TRBD1 matches 7 bases. The V and J ends lost 3 bases and 3 bases, in that order; junction bases with no gene match: 7. Germline V CDR1 and CDR2: ENHRY, SYGVKD. The CDR3 spans 15 residues.

This clone was found once. The chain employs TRBV28 and TRBJ1-5, with D hard to call. Looked up from germline, CDR1 is MDHEN and CDR2 is SYDVKM. V lost 7 bases to trimming and J lost 2 bases, with 12 bases between them. The length of the CDR3 is 14 residues. The CDR3 DNA follows: TGTGCCAGCATAGAGCGGACCCGCAATCAGCCCCAGCATTTT. Protein product: CASIERTRNQPQHF.

The chain carries TRBV19 and TRBJ2-2, with a tentative D call TRBD2 (7 bases). The CDR3 has 17 amino acids. The V end was cut by 3 bases, the J end by 5 bases, with 19 bases between. CDR1 is LNHDA and CDR2 is SQIVND in the germline V gene (reference sequence). CDR3 in amino acids: CASSMWRQGRETGELFF. The CDR3, as DNA: TGTGCCAGTAGTATGTGGAGGCAGGGGAGGGAGACCGGGGAGCTGTTTTTT.

The V and J genes are TRBV7-6 and TRBJ1-3; no firm D call. Germline lookup yields CDR1 SGHVS and CDR2 FNYEAQ. This CDR3 has 15 residues. V dropped 5 bases and J dropped 5 bases, with 16 bases sitting between them. The CDR3 bases are TGTGCCAGCAGCCCCTCCCCAGGAATGCGAAACACCATATATTTT. This sequence encodes CASSPSPGMRNTIYF.

V gene TRBV5-5 combines with J gene TRBJ2-1, with TRBD2 matching 7 bases. Germline V gene data show CDR1 as SGHKS and CDR2 as YYEKEE (reference sequence). Losses at the gene ends were 4 bases for V and 9 bases for J; bases not matched to a gene: 4. There are 12 residues in the CDR3. CDR3 sequence (DNA): TGTGCCAGCAGCCGGGACTACCGTGAGCAGTTCTTC. Its translation: CASSRDYREQFF.

This clone was seen only once. The chain links TRBV10-3 to TRBJ1-6; TRBD1 is a possible D gene (5 bases). The CDR3 has 16 residues. Trimming stripped 0 bases from V and 10 bases from J, with 16 bases between. Looked up from germline, CDR1 is ENHRY and CDR2 is SYGVKD. The CDR3 coding sequence is TGTGCCATCAGTGAGTCGATCGTCAGGGCAGGCTCACCCCTCCACTTT. It specifies CAISESIVRAGSPLHF.

This clone was recorded only once. The chain links TRBV4-3 to TRBJ2-1; 8 nucleotides agree with TRBD1. The ends lost 4 bases at V and 7 bases at J; junction bases unmatched: 15. Germline V lookup: CDR1 LGHNA, CDR2 YSLEER. The CDR3 totals 17 residues. The CDR3, as DNA: TGCGCCAGCAGCCCCGAGAAGGGGACAGGCGCTTGGAATGAGCAGTTCTTC. Amino acids: CASSPEKGTGAWNEQFF.

This clone appeared a few times. The chain carries TRBV5-4 and TRBJ1-1; TRBD1 might be the D (5 bases). Trimming left V 0 bases short and J 2 bases short, with 8 bases between. The CDR3 sequence is 14 residues long. Germline assignment: CDR1 SGHNT and CDR2 YYREEE (reference sequence). The chain's CDR3 is CASSLETVNTEAFF. CDR3 coding DNA: TGTGCCAGCAGCTTGGAGACAGTTAACACTGAAGCTTTCTTT.

This chain links TRBV28 with TRBJ2-7; 9 nucleotides align to TRBD2. The CDR3 consists of 15 residues. CDR1 and CDR2 (germline): MDHEN, SYDVKM. J lost 5 bases, V lost 7 bases, and 12 bases had no gene match. The CDR3 bases are TGTGCCAGCACCACGAGGGTAGCGGGAGTCAACGAGCAGTACTTC. It specifies CASTTRVAGVNEQYF.

The chain joins TRBV27 to TRBJ1-1; tentatively, D is TRBD1 (6 bases). Germline V gene lookup returns CDR1 MNHEY and CDR2 SMNVEV (reference sequence). The CDR3 is made up of 14 amino acids. Trimming took off 9 bases at V and 1 base at J, with 15 bases between the two ends. The CDR3 sequence: CASQTLGGNTEAFF. In nucleotides, the CDR3 is TGTGCCAGTCAGACCTTAGGGGGGAACACTGAAGCTTTCTTT.